The present entry profiles one T cell receptor beta chain with its context. The sample comes from a study of T-cell memory formation after mild COVID-19. TCRdb itself ran the 5' RACE reads through MiXCR, one entry per CDR3 protein. The table records around 160,000 distinct CDR3 sequences, 9.5% to 13% of them present only once. Per the germline V gene, CDR1 is MNHEY and CDR2 is SVGEGT. This CDR3 spans 15 amino acids. V was pared by 0 bases and J by 4 bases, with 9 bases between. V usage is TRBV6-2 or TRBV6-3 and J usage is TRBJ2-2; the D gene is possibly TRBD2 (7 bases). The sequence was collected from a man aged 18 to 30 who had mild COVID-19 (a few samples of this study predate the infection). Cell type and time point are not known. Sequenced: PBMCs or a T cell subset sorted from them (not recorded which). CDR3 sequence reads: CASSYSGGATGELFF. DNA for the CDR3: TGTGCCAGCAGTTACTCTGGGGGGGCCACCGGGGAGCTGTTTTTT.